One sample yielded the 28 T cell receptor beta chains listed below, sequenced in a study of T cell clones after liver transplantation. Clones were read by immunoSEQ multiplex PCR, and TCRdb kept only the in-frame ones, dropping some. The sample lists around 35,000 clones; over 85% were seen once. This material consisted of CD8+ T cells from blood, taken 12 months after liver transplant. Receptors were obtained from a human patient who received a liver transplant. Among the T cells, some may be from the graft donor.

V usage is TRBV4-3 and J usage is TRBJ1-2; 7 nucleotides match TRBD1. The CDR3 is made up of 14 amino acids. Germline V gene lookup returns CDR1 LGHNA and CDR2 YSLEER. V shed 1 base, J shed 6 bases, and the junction held 5 bases outside the gene matches. The CDR3 reads CASSQGDSRDGYTF. The DNA for the CDR3 is TGCGCCAGCAGCCAAGGGGACAGCCGAGATGGCTACACCTTC.

This chain uses TRBV4-2 with TRBJ2-7, with D perhaps matching TRBD2 (7 bases). Germline V gene lookup returns CDR1 LGHNA and CDR2 YNFKEQ. The V gene lost 2 bases and the J gene lost 3 bases, with 20 bases spanning the gap. CDR3 length: 17 amino acids. The CDR3 nucleotides are TGTGCCAGCAGCCAACTTCCGGGAGGCAGGGACATCTACGAGCAGTACTTC. The encoded protein is CASSQLPGGRDIYEQYF.

This clone has only one observation. The rearrangement links TRBV4-3 to TRBJ2-1, with TRBD1 identical over 7 bases. CDR3 length: 17 residues. The germline V gene encodes CDR1 LGHNA and CDR2 YSLEER. Unmatched junction bases numbered 7, after V lost 0 bases and J lost 2 bases. CDR3: CASSQERGLVAYNEQFF. CDR3 sequence (DNA): TGCGCCAGCAGCCAAGAGAGGGGGCTGGTGGCCTACAATGAGCAGTTCTTC.

The chain employs TRBV11-3 and TRBJ2-7, with D perhaps TRBD1 (5 bases). CDR1 is SGHNT and CDR2 is YENEEA in the germline V gene. The germline V and J ends were trimmed by 1 base and 0 bases, with 13 bases remaining between them. The CDR3 contains 16 residues. The CDR3 loop reads CASSLVGHMTSYEQYF. The CDR3 nucleotides read TGTGCCAGCAGCTTAGTCGGACACATGACCTCCTACGAGCAGTACTTC.

The rearrangement uses TRBV5-1 and TRBJ2-5; 10 nucleotides match TRBD2. Losses at the gene ends were 4 bases for V and 5 bases for J; bases not matched to a gene: 11. The CDR3 totals 16 residues. Germline V gives CDR1 SGHRS, CDR2 YFSETQ. This chain's CDR3 is CASSSGASGRRETQYF. The CDR3 bases are TGCGCCAGCAGCAGTGGGGCTAGCGGGAGAAGGGAGACCCAGTACTTC.

V and J are TRBV5-6 and TRBJ2-7; perhaps TRBD2 as D (5 bases). Germline-derived CDR1 and CDR2 are SGHDT and YYEEEE. V was trimmed by 0 bases and J by 3 bases, leaving 7 bases between them. There are 13 residues in the CDR3. Here the CDR3 DNA reads TGTGCCAGCAGCTTGGAACTAGTCTACGAGCAGTACTTC. It translates to CASSLELVYEQYF.

CDR3 nucleotide sequence: TGTGCCAGCAGTCCCCCCAGGGTCCTCACAGATACGCAGTATTTT. It translates to CASSPPRVLTDTQYF. The chain employs TRBV27 and TRBJ2-3, with D possibly TRBD1 on 5 matching bases. Germline-derived CDR1 and CDR2 are MNHEY and SMNVEV (reference sequence). V shed 5 bases and J shed 2 bases, with 14 bases lying between them. This CDR3 has 15 residues.

This clone was detected once. The gene calls are TRBV11-1 and TRBJ2-7; tentative D call: TRBD1 (5 bases). Trimming shortened V by 3 bases and J by 0 bases, and 9 bases separated the two germline ends. This CDR3 region has 14 residues. CDR1 SGHAT and CDR2 FQDESV come from the germline V gene (reference sequence). The CDR3 spells CASSLVGDSYEQYF. The CDR3, as DNA: TGTGCCAGCAGCTTGGTAGGGGACTCCTACGAGCAGTACTTC.

This chain uses TRBV7-9 with TRBJ2-5; D might be TRBD1 or TRBD2, each matching 6 bases. Germline V lookup: CDR1 SEHNR, CDR2 FQNEAQ (reference sequence). The CDR3 consists of 14 residues. Trimming removed 5 bases from V and 4 bases from J, with 14 bases in between. This CDR3 reads CASSPGGGSETQYF. The DNA of the CDR3 is TGTGCCAGCAGCCCCGGGGGCGGGTCAGAGACCCAGTACTTC.

The V call is TRBV4-2, the J call TRBJ2-6; 10 nucleotides align to TRBD1. The CDR3 has 17 amino acids. The germline V gene has CDR1 LGHNA and CDR2 YNFKEQ. V shed 1 base, J shed 2 bases, and the junction held 2 bases outside the gene matches. Here the CDR3 reads CASSQGGTGAGANVLTF. The DNA of the CDR3 is TGTGCCAGCAGCCAAGGCGGGACAGGGGCTGGGGCCAACGTCCTGACTTTC.

The V gene is TRBV29-1, the J gene TRBJ1-1, with a possible D match to TRBD1 (5 bases). Germline lookup yields CDR1 SQVTM and CDR2 ANQGSEA. The CDR3 totals 12 residues. Trimming took off 3 bases at V and 4 bases at J, with 9 bases between the two ends. CDR3: CSVEGGGTEAFF. For the CDR3, the DNA is TGCAGCGTTGAGGGGGGGGGCACTGAAGCTTTCTTT.

This chain uses TRBV19 with TRBJ2-7; TRBD2 is a possible D gene (5 bases). The length of the CDR3 is 14 residues. V lost 5 bases to trimming and J lost 1 base, with 12 bases between them. Germline V gives CDR1 LNHDA, CDR2 SQIVND (reference sequence). The CDR3 reads CASSGGLGSYEQYF. The CDR3 DNA reads TGTGCCAGTAGTGGAGGACTGGGTTCCTACGAGCAGTACTTC.

The chain combines TRBV25-1 with TRBJ1-1; maybe TRBD1 (6 bases). V was trimmed by 5 bases and J by 1 base, leaving 11 bases between them. Germline CDR1 and CDR2: MGHDK and SYGVNS. The CDR3 totals 14 residues. CDR3 protein: CASSYTGRNTEAFF. CDR3 DNA: TGTGCCAGCAGTTATACAGGGAGGAACACTGAAGCTTTCTTT.

This clone was found once. The rearrangement links TRBV10-3 to TRBJ1-2, with D maybe TRBD1 (6 bases). Trimming removed 0 bases at V and 4 bases at J, with 9 bases between. Germline lookup yields CDR1 ENHRY and CDR2 SYGVKD. This CDR3 contains 14 residues. As DNA, the CDR3 is TGTGCCATCAGTGAGTCAGGGGGAGCCTATGGCTACACCTTC. It translates to CAISESGGAYGYTF.

This clone was observed once. The chain recombines TRBV19 with TRBJ2-7; D may be TRBD2 (6 bases). This CDR3 spans 14 amino acids. V was clipped by 3 bases and J by 5 bases, with 14 bases between them. The germline V gene has CDR1 LNHDA and CDR2 SQIVND (reference sequence). The CDR3 here is CASSMGGEDHEQYF. In DNA, the CDR3 is TGTGCCAGTAGTATGGGGGGTGAGGACCACGAGCAGTACTTC.

The rearrangement links TRBV4-1 to TRBJ2-3; 10 nucleotides align to TRBD1. Germline CDR1 and CDR2: MGHRA and YSYEKL. This CDR3 has 17 residues. V was clipped by 0 bases and J by 2 bases; unmatched bases: 5. The CDR3 bases are TGCGCCAGCAGCCAAGATCGGACAGGGGGTATCACAGATACGCAGTATTTT. It is translated as CASSQDRTGGITDTQYF.

This chain connects TRBV5-6 to TRBJ2-3, with D possibly TRBD2 on 5 matching bases. There are 15 residues in the CDR3. Trimming took 0 bases from V and 0 from J, leaving 8 bases between them. The V gene's germline CDR1 is SGHDT and CDR2 YYEEEE. CDR3 nucleotides: TGTGCCAGCAGCTTGGGTGGAGGTAGCACAGATACGCAGTATTTT. It yields the protein CASSLGGGSTDTQYF.

The chain joins TRBV7-8 to TRBJ2-7, with TRBD2 matching over 7 bases. The CDR3 contains 15 residues. CDR1 is SGHVS, CDR2 FQNEAQ, per germline. V was clipped by 5 bases and J by 7 bases; unmatched bases: 14. The CDR3 is CASSPLGGPIREQYF. DNA of the CDR3: TGTGCCAGCAGCCCACTGGGAGGGCCGATTAGAGAGCAGTACTTC.

The chain combines TRBV27 with TRBJ2-2; D gene uncertain. Per the germline V gene, CDR1 is MNHEY and CDR2 is SMNVEV (reference sequence). V shed 1 base and J shed 6 bases, with 15 bases lying between them. This CDR3 contains 16 residues. The CDR3 loop reads CASSLFRSIFPGELFF. The CDR3 DNA sequence: TGTGCCAGCAGTTTATTTCGTAGCATCTTCCCCGGGGAGCTGTTTTTT.

The chain carries TRBV13 and TRBJ1-1; tentative D call: TRBD1 (5 bases). There are 14 residues in the CDR3. The germline gives CDR1 PRHDT, CDR2 FYEKMQ (reference sequence). Trimming stripped 5 bases from V and 7 bases from J, with 17 bases between. For the CDR3, the DNA is TGTGCCAGCAGCGTTAGAGGAGGAGGGGATGAAGCTTTCTTT. Translating it yields CASSVRGGGDEAFF.

The chain uses TRBV29-1 and TRBJ2-7; the D gene is possibly TRBD1 (6 bases). The CDR3 has 13 residues. Looked up from germline, CDR1 is SQVTM and CDR2 is ANQGSEA. Trimming stripped 6 bases from V and 6 bases from J, with 18 bases between. This CDR3 reads CSVADRTWFEQYF. In DNA form, the CDR3 reads TGCAGCGTCGCAGACAGGACTTGGTTCGAGCAGTACTTC.

The chain combines TRBV27 with TRBJ2-5, with D hard to call. The CDR3 extends over 13 amino acids. CDR1 is MNHEY and CDR2 is SMNVEV in the germline V gene (reference sequence). V lost 7 bases to trimming and J lost 0 bases, with 9 bases between them. CDR3 nucleotide sequence: TGTGCCAGCAAAACCCAATACCAAGAGACCCAGTACTTC. Translation gives CASKTQYQETQYF.

The chain links TRBV9 to TRBJ2-7, with D maybe TRBD1 (6 bases). The CDR3 is 14 residues long. The V gene lost 3 bases and the J gene lost 6 bases, with 16 bases spanning the gap. Per the germline V gene, CDR1 is SGDLS and CDR2 is YYNGEE. The CDR3 DNA reads TGTGCCAGCAGCGAACAGGGAACCCCTCTCGAGCAGTACTTC. It specifies CASSEQGTPLEQYF.

V gene TRBV19 combines with J gene TRBJ2-1; TRBD2 matches at 10 bases. CDR3 length: 15 amino acids. Germline CDR1 LNHDA, CDR2 SQIVND (reference sequence). With 6 bases clipped from V and 3 bases from J, the junction kept 5 bases outside the gene matches. CDR3 loop: CASSTLAGYYNEQFF. The CDR3 DNA reads as TGTGCCAGTAGCACACTAGCGGGGTACTACAATGAGCAGTTCTTC.

This chain links TRBV4-1 with TRBJ2-2, with a possible D match to TRBD1 (5 bases). The ends were cut back, 0 bases at V and 4 bases at J, with 9 bases in the middle. This CDR3 has 15 amino acids. Germline values: CDR1 MGHRA, CDR2 YSYEKL. DNA of the CDR3: TGCGCCAGCAGCCAAGATCCAGGGCTCACCGGGGAGCTGTTTTTT. It encodes CASSQDPGLTGELFF.

The chain recombines TRBV11-3 with TRBJ1-4; 8 nucleotides align to TRBD1. Losses at the gene ends were 5 bases for V and 8 bases for J; bases not matched to a gene: 16. The CDR3 loop spans 17 amino acids. Germline CDR1 reads SGHNT; CDR2 reads YENEEA. The CDR3 bases are TGTGCCAGCAGCCCATCTACTGTCAGGGGGCCTGGAGAAAAACTGTTTTTT. Translation: CASSPSTVRGPGEKLFF. Based on the CDR3 plus reference TRBV11-3 and TRBJ1-4, the full variable domain is EAGVVQSPRYKIIEKKQPVAFWCNPISGHNTLYWYLQNLGQGPELLIRYENEEAVDDSQLPKDRFSAERLKGVDSTLKIQPAELGDSAVYLCASSPSTVRGPGEKLFFGSGTQLSVL.

The chain couples TRBV29-1 to TRBJ2-1; D remains ambiguous. Germline V gene lookup returns CDR1 SQVTM and CDR2 ANQGSEA. The CDR3 consists of 12 residues. V was pared by 3 bases and J by 10 bases, with 13 bases between. Here the CDR3 DNA reads TGCAGCGTTGAGGAAGGAATAGTGGAGCAGTTCTTC. This translates into CSVEEGIVEQFF.

J is TRBJ1-5 and V is TRBV4-2; perhaps TRBD1 as D (6 bases). CDR1 is LGHNA and CDR2 is YNFKEQ in the germline V gene. CDR3 length: 13 amino acids. Deletions cut 0 bases from V and 7 bases from J, with 7 bases between. CDR3 bases: TGTGCCAGCAGCCAAGAAGGGGGGCAGCCCCAGCATTTT. Encoded protein: CASSQEGGQPQHF.